Included here is one T cell receptor (beta chain) sequence, with context. No antigen is known for it. This entry belongs to a study of shared clonotypes between healthy human individuals. In the study overall: Contributing individuals were two females and a few males aged 18 to 49.

Broader study findings: Clonotype sharing among donors was expected to depend on sequencing depth.

Genomic DNA of each subset was evenly split across several immunoSEQ plates. DNA input for the unsorted PBMC replicate PCRs was roughly 290 ng, about 30,000 T cell genomes. The table came from immunoSEQ multiplex PCR; TCRdb's copy has only in-frame clones and leaves some out. The sample consists of about 470,000 clones, roughly three quarters of them appearing once. The source is a woman aged 35 to 49 in good health. Some clones in this sample may be carry-over from other donors' samples. Sequenced material: PBMCs.

For the CDR3, the DNA is TGTGCCAGCTCCGCGTCGAGCTCCTACAATGAGCAGTTCTTC. Translating it yields CASSASSSYNEQFF. The rearrangement links TRBV7-9 to TRBJ2-1; no clear D. This CDR3 comprises 14 residues. CDR1 is SEHNR, CDR2 FQNEAQ, per germline (reference sequence). The V end was cut by 8 bases, the J end by 0 bases, with 11 bases between.